This T cell receptor (beta chain) was identified during a study of CD8 T cells in Susac syndrome. When the RNA was reverse transcribed, random hexamers were used with an input of roughly 0.45 to 1 ug. By means of immunoSEQ multiplex PCR, TCR beta CDR3 spanning 54 Vbeta and 13 Jbeta underwent amplification. MiXCR, applied by TCRdb to the immunoSEQ multiplex PCR reads, yields one record per CDR3 protein. The sample consists of around 80,000 distinct CDR3 sequences, approximately 94% of them appearing once. V dropped 1 base and J dropped 8 bases, with 11 bases sitting between them. CDR3 length equals 13 residues. The germline gives CDR1 SEHNR, CDR2 FQNEAQ (reference sequence).

Sequences were obtained from CD8+ T cells from PBMCs. The gene calls are TRBV7-9 and TRBJ1-2, with D unresolved. This receptor was obtained from a human donor in good health. The CDR3 loop reads CASSLGGLDGYTF. In DNA, the CDR3 is TGTGCCAGCAGCTTAGGTGGGCTCGACGGCTACACCTTC.